The clone carrying this T cell receptor beta chain was seen a handful of times. No antigen is known for it. MiXCR was run by TCRdb on the RT-PCR reads, yielding one entry per CDR3 protein. The profile shows fewer than 550,000 distinct CDR3 sequences, 25% of them singletons. This entry belongs to a study of response to subunit inactivated influenza vaccine. Study outcomes and limitations: Authors suggested each seasonal influenza vaccination recruits few new T cells.

This CDR3 has 14 amino acids. V lost 2 bases and J lost 8; bases outside the gene matches: 4. CDR1 and CDR2 from the germline V gene are SGHRS and YFSETQ. The rearrangement joins TRBV5-1 to TRBJ1-6, with 7 bases lining up with TRBD1. This specimen was CD4+ T cells sorted from PBMCs, taken less than 6 days after vaccination. This receptor was taken from a man over 45 who received an inactivated influenza vaccine. CDR3 protein: CASSLGTADSPLHF. Here the CDR3 DNA reads TGCGCCAGCAGCTTAGGGACAGCGGATTCACCCCTCCACTTT.